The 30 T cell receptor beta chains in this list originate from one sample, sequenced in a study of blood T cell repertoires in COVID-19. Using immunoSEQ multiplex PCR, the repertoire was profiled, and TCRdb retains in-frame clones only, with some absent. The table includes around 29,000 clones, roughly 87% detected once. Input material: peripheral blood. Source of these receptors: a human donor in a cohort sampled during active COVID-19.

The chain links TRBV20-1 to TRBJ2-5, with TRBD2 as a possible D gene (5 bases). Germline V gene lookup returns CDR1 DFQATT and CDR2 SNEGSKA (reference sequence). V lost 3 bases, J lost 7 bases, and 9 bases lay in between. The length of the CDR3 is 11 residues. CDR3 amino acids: CSARIRGTQYF. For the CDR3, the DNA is TGCAGTGCTAGGATCCGGGGGACCCAGTACTTC.

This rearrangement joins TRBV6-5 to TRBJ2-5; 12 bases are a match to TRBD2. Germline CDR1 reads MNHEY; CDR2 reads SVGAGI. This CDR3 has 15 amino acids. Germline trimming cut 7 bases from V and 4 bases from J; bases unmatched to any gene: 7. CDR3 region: CASKPPGLAGETQYF. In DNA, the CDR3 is TGTGCCAGCAAGCCACCGGGACTAGCGGGAGAGACCCAGTACTTC.

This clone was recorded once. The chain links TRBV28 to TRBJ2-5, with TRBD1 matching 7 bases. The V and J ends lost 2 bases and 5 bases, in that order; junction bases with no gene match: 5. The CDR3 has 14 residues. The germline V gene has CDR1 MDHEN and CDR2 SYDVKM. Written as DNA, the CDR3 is TGTGCCAGCAGTTTAAGGCGCAGGGGGGAGACCCAGTACTTC. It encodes CASSLRRRGETQYF.

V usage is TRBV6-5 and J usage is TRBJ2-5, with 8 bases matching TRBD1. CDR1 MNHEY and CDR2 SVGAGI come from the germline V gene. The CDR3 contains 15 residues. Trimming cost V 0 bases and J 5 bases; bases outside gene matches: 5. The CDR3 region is CASSYSQGAGETQYF. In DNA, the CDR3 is TGTGCCAGCAGTTACTCCCAGGGGGCCGGGGAGACCCAGTACTTC.

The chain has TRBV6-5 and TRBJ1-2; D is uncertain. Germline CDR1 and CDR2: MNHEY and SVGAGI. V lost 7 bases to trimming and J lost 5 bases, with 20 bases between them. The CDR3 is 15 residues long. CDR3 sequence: CASIPREPGLYGYTF. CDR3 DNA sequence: TGTGCCAGCATCCCCCGTGAACCAGGTCTTTATGGCTACACCTTC.

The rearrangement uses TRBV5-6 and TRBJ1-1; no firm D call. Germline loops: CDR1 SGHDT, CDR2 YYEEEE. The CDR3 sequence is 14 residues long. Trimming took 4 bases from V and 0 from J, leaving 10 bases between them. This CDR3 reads CASSLSWVNTEAFF. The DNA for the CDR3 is TGTGCCAGCAGCCTTAGCTGGGTGAACACTGAAGCTTTCTTT.

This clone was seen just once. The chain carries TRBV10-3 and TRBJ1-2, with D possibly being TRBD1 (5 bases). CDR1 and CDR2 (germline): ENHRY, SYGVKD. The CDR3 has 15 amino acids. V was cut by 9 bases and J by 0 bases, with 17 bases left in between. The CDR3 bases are TGTGCCATTGCGGGGAGGGACCAAGCTAACTATGGCTACACCTTC. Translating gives CAIAGRDQANYGYTF.

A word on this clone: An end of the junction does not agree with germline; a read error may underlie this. The CDR3 here is CASSNSRGLTNEKLFF. The CDR3 nucleotides read TGTGCCAGCAGTAACTCGAGGGGGTTAACTAATGAAAAACTGTTTTTT. This chain connects TRBV6-6 to TRBJ1-4; maybe TRBD1 (6 bases). The CDR3 is made up of 16 amino acids. Germline-derived CDR1 and CDR2 are MNHNY and SVGAGI (reference sequence).

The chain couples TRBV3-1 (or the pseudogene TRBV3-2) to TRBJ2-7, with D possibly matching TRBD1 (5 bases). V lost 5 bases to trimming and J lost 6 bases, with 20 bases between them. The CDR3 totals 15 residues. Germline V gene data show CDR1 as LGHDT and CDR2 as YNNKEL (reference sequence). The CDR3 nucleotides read TGTGCCAGCAGCTCCGGACATTCTGGGATTCCCGAGCAGTACTTC. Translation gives CASSSGHSGIPEQYF.

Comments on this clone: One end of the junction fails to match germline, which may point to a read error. CDR3 bases: TGCAGTGCTAGAGATCTATACGGGCAGTACTTC. Translated: CSARDLYGQYF. V is TRBV20-1 and J is TRBJ2-7; D ambiguous. There are 11 residues in the CDR3. CDR1 and CDR2 from the germline V gene are DFQATT and SNEGSKA (reference sequence).

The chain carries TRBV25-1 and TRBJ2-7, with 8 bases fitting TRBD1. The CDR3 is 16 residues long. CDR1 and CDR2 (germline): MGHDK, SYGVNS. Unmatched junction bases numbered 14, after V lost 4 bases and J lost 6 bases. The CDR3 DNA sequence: TGTGCCAGCAGTGCCCCCCCAGGACAGGGTGCCTCCGAGCAGTACTTC. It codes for CASSAPPGQGASEQYF.

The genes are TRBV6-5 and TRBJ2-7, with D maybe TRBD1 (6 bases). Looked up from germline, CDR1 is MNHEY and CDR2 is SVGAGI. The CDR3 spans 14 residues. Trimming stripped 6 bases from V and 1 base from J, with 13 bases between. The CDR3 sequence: CASRILGTSYEQYF. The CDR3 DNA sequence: TGTGCCAGCAGGATCCTAGGGACATCCTACGAGCAGTACTTC.

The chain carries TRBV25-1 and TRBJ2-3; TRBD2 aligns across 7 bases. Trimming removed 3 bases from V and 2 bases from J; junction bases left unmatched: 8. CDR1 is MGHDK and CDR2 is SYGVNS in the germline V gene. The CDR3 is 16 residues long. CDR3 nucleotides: TGTGCCAGCAGTGATTTGGGGAGGGACGTCACAGATACGCAGTATTTT. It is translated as CASSDLGRDVTDTQYF.

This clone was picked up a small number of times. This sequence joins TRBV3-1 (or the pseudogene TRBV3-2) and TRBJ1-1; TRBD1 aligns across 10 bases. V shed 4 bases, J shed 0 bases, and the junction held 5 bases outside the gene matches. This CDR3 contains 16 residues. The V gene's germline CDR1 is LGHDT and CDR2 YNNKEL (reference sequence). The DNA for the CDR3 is TGTGCCAGCAGCCCTTGGGACAGGGGATTGAACACTGAAGCTTTCTTT. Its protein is CASSPWDRGLNTEAFF.

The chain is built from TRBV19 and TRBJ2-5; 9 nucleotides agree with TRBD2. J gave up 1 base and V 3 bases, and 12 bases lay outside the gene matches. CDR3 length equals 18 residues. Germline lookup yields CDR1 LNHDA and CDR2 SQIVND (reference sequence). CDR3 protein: CASSIGLSAGGPQETQYF. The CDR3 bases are TGTGCCAGTAGTATTGGGCTATCAGCGGGAGGTCCCCAAGAGACCCAGTACTTC.

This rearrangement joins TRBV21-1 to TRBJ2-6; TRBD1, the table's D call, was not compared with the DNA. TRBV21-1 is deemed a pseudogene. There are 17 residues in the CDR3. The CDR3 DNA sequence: TGTGCCAGCAGCAGCCCACAGGGGAAGGGTGGGGCCAACGTCCTGACTTTC. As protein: CASSSPQGKGGANVLTF.

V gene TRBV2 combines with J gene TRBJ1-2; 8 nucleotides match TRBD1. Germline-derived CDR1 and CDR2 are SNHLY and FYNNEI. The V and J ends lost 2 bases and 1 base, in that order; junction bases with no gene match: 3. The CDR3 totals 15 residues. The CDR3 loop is CASSEWDRNNYGYTF. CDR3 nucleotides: TGTGCCAGCAGTGAATGGGACAGGAATAACTATGGCTACACCTTC. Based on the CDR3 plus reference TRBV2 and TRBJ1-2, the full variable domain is EPEVTQTPSHQVTQMGQEVILRCVPISNHLYFYWYRQILGQKVEFLVSFYNNEISEKSEIFDDQFSVERPDGSNFTLKIRSTKLEDSAMYFCASSEWDRNNYGYTFGSGTRLTVV.

Here the CDR3 DNA reads TGCGCCAGCAGCTTGGATTGGAGGGCTAGCGGGAGGGCCCAAGAGACCCAGTACTTC. Amino acid sequence: CASSLDWRASGRAQETQYF. This chain connects TRBV5-1 to TRBJ2-5; 12 bases are shared with TRBD2. With V trimmed by 0 bases and J by 1 base, 10 bases remained unmatched. The CDR3 loop spans 19 amino acids. Germline V lookup: CDR1 SGHRS, CDR2 YFSETQ. The whole variable domain, remainder taken from reference TRBV5-1 and TRBJ2-5, is KAGVTQTPRYLIKTRGQQVTLSCSPISGHRSVSWYQQTPGQGLQFLFEYFSETQRNKGNFPGRFSGRQFSNSRSEMNVSTLELGDSALYLCASSLDWRASGRAQETQYFGPGTRLLVL.

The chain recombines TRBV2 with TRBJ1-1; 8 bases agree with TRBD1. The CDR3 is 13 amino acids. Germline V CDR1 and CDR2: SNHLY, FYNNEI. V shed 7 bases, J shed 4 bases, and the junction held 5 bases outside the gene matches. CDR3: CASTLTGGTEAFF. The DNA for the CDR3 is TGTGCCAGCACCCTTACAGGGGGCACTGAAGCTTTCTTT.

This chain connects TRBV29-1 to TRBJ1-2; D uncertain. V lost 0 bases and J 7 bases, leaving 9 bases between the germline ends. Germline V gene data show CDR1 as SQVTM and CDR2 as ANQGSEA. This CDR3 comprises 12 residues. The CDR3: CSVEEPSGGYTF. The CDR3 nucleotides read TGCAGCGTTGAAGAGCCCTCAGGTGGCTACACCTTC.

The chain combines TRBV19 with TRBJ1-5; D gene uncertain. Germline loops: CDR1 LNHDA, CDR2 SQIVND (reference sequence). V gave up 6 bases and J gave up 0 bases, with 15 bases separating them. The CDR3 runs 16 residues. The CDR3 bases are TGTGCCAGTAGGAACCCGGCGGTGATTAGCAATCAGCCCCAGCATTTT. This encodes CASRNPAVISNQPQHF.

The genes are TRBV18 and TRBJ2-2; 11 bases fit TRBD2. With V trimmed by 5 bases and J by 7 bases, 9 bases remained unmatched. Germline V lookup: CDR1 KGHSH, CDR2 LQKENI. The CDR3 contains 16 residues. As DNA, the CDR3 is TGTGCCAGCTCATACTCTAGCGGGAGGTGGAACGGGGAGCTGTTTTTT. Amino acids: CASSYSSGRWNGELFF.

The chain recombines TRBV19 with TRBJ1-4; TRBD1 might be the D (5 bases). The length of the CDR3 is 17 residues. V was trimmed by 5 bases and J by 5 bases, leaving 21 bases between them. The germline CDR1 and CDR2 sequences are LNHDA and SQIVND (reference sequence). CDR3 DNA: TGTGCCAGTAGTCGAGGTCAGGGCCCGCGAAAAAATGAAAAACTGTTTTTT. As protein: CASSRGQGPRKNEKLFF.

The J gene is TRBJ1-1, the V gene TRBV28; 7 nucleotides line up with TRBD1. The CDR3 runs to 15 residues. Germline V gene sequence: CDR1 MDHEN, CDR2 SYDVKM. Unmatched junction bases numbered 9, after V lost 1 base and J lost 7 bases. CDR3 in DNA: TGTGCCAGCAGTTTATCGGGAAGTTACAGGGGTGAAGCTTTCTTT. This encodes CASSLSGSYRGEAFF.

The CDR3 DNA reads as TGTGCCAGCAGCTTAGATGGACGCGGGAATGAAAAACTGTTTTTT. It codes for CASSLDGRGNEKLFF. This chain connects TRBV7-8 to TRBJ1-4; D is unclear. Trimming shortened V by 1 base and J by 5 bases, and 11 bases separated the two germline ends. CDR3 length: 15 amino acids. In germline, CDR1 is SGHVS, CDR2 FQNEAQ.

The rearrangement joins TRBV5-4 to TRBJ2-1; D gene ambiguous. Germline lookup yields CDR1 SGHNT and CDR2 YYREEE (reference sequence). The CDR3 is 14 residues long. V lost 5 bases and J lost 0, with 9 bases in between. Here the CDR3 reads CASRSGSSYNEQFF. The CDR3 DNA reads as TGTGCCAGCAGGTCAGGTAGCTCCTACAATGAGCAGTTCTTC.

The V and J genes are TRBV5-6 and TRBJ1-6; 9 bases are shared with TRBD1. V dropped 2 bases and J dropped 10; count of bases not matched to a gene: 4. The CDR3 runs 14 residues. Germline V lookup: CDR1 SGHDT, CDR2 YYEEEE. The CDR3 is CASSLGTGSSPLHF. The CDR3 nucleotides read TGTGCCAGCAGCTTAGGGACAGGGTCCTCACCCCTCCACTTT.

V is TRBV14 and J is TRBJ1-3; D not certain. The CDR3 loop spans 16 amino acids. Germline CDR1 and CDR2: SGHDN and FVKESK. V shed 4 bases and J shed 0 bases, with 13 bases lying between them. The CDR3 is CASSLFQTFSGNTIYF. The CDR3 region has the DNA TGTGCCAGCAGCCTATTTCAGACTTTCTCTGGAAACACCATATATTTT.

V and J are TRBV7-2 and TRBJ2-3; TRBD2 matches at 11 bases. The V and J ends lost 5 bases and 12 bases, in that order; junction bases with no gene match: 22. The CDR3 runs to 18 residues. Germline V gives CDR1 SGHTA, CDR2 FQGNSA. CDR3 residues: CASSVNQGLAGGLRSQYF. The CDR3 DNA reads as TGTGCCAGCAGCGTCAACCAGGGCCTAGCGGGAGGTTTGAGATCACAGTATTTT.

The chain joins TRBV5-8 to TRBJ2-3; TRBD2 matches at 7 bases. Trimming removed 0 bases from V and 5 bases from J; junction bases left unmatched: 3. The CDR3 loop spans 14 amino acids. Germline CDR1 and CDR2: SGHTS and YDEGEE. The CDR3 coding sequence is TGTGCCAGCAGCTTGGGCCTAGCGGAAGATACGCAGTATTTT. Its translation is CASSLGLAEDTQYF.